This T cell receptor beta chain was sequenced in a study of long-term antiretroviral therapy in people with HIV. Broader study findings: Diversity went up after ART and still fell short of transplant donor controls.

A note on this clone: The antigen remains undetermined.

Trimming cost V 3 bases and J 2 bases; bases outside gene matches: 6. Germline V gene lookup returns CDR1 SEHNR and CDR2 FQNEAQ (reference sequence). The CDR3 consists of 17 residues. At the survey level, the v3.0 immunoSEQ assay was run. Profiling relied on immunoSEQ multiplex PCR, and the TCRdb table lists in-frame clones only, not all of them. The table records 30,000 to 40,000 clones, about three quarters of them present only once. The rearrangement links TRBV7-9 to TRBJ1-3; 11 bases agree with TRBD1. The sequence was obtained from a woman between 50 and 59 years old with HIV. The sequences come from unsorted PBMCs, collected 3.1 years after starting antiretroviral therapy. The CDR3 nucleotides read TGTGCCAGCAGCTTCCTAGGGACAGGGGGAACTGGAAACACCATATATTTT. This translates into CASSFLGTGGTGNTIYF.